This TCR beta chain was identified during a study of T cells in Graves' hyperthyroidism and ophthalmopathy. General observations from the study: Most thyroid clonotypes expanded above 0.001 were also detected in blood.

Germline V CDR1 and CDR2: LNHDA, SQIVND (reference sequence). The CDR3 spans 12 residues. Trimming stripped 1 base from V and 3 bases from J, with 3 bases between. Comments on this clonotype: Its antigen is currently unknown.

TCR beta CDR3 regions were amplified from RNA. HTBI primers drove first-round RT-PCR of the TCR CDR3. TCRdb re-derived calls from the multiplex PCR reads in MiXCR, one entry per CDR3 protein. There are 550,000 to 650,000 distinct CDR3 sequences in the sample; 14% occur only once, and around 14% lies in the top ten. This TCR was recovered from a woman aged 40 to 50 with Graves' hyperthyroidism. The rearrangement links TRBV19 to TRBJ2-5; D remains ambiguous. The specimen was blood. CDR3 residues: CASSIGKETQYF. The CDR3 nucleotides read TGTGCCAGTAGTATAGGGAAAGAGACCCAGTACTTC. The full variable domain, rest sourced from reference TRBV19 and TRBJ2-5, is DGGITQSPKYLFRKEGQNVTLSCEQNLNHDAMYWYRQDPGQGLRLIYYSQIVNDFQKGDIAEGYSVSREKKESFPLTVTSAQKNPTAFYLCASSIGKETQYFGPGTRLLVL.